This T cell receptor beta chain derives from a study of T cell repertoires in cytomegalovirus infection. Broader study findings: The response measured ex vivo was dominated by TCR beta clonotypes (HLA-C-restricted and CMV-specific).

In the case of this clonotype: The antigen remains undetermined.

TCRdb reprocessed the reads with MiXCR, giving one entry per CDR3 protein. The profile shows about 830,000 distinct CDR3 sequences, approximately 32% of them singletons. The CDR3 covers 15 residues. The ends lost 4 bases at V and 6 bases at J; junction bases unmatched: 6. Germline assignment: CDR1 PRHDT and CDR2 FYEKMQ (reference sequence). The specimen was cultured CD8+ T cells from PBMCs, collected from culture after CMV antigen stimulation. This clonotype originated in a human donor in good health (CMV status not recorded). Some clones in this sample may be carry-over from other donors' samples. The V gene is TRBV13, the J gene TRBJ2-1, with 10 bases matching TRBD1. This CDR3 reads CASSWGQGSLNEQFF. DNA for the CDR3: TGTGCCAGCAGCTGGGGACAGGGGTCTCTCAATGAGCAGTTCTTC.